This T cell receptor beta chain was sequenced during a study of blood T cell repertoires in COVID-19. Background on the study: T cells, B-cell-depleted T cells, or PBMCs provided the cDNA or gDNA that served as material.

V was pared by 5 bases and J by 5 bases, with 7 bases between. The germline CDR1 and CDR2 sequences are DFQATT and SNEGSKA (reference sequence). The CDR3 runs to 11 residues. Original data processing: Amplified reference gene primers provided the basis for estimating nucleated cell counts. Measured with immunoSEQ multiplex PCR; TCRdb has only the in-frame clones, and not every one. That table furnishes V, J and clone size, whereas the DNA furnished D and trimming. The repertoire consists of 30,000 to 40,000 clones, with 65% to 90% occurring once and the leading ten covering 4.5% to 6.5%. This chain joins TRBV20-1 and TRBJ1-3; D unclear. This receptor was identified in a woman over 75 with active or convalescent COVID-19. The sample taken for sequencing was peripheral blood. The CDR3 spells CSAGTRNTIYF. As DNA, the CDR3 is TGCAGTGCTGGCACGCGAAACACCATATATTTT.